These T cell receptor beta chains were read from a single sample in a study of identical twins. TCRdb passed the 5' RACE reads through MiXCR, listing each CDR3 protein once. The sample contains approximately 500,000 distinct CDR3 sequences, 24% of which appear only once. This sample was shared with a second study, whose subject was T cells expressing NK-cell markers.

Sequencing input: CD4+ T cells sorted from blood. These TCRs come from a woman younger than 35 in good health. Each CDR3 is given with its conserved first and last residue. A D gene is named only where the DNA matches it firmly. Clone size is shown for a subset of rows, as once, few, many or a class of expanded clone.

TRBJ2-1 . . TRBV30 TGTGCCTGGACCCTGACAGGTGCCTACAATGAGCAGTTCTTC CAWTLTGAYNEQFF
TRBJ2-7 TRBD2 few TRBV6-5 TGTGCCAGCAGTCACTCCAGACTAGCGGGGACTTACGAGCAGTACTTC CASSHSRLAGTYEQYF
TRBJ2-5 . . TRBV11-2 TGTGCCAGCAGCTTAAATTCTCCTCAGGGGGGGGAGACCCAGTACTTC CASSLNSPQGGETQYF
TRBJ1-1 TRBD1 . TRBV7-2 TGTGCCAGCAGCTTGAGGGACAGGGTGAGAGCTGAAGCTTTCTTT CASSLRDRVRAEAFF
TRBJ2-1 . . TRBV12-3/TRBV12-4 TGTGCCAGCAGTTCCCCCGATGGGGGGAGGAGAGGGAATGAGCAGTTCTTC CASSSPDGGRRGNEQFF
TRBJ1-4 . . TRBV27 TGTGCCAGCAGGATAGGTGGAAAACTGTTTTTT CASRIGGKLFF
TRBJ2-7 TRBD2 . TRBV5-5 TGTGCCAGCAGCTTGGGACTAGCGGAAACCTACGAGCAGTACTTC CASSLGLAETYEQYF
TRBJ1-2 . . TRBV5-1 TGCGCCAGCAGCTCCGGACCTTCTAACTATGGCTACACCTTC CASSSGPSNYGYTF
TRBJ1-1 . few TRBV19 TGTGCCAGTACCGAGTACACTGAAGCTTTCTTT CASTEYTEAFF
TRBJ2-5 . few TRBV5-6 TGTGCCAGCAGCTTCATACTCAGGGATATGAAGACCCAGTACTTC CASSFILRDMKTQYF
TRBJ2-7 . . TRBV20-1 TGCAGTGCTGAGGGTAACGAGCAGTACTTC CSAEGNEQYF
TRBJ2-7 TRBD2 few TRBV10-1 TGCGCCAGCAGTGAGTCAACTTTTAGGGGTAGCGGGAGCTACGAGCAGTACTTC CASSESTFRGSGSYEQYF
TRBJ2-3 . few TRBV20-1 TGCAGTGCTGAGGGGGACCAGGATACGCAGTATTTT CSAEGDQDTQYF
TRBJ2-3 . . TRBV7-8 TGTGCCAGCGACCCGGTAGGAGGCGGTACGCAGTATTTT CASDPVGGGTQYF
TRBJ1-2 TRBD1 few TRBV7-8 TGTGCCAGCAGCTACCGGACAGGGGGCTACTATGGCTACACCTTC CASSYRTGGYYGYTF
TRBJ2-1 . . TRBV3-1 TGTGCCAGCAGCCAAGGGGGGCGGGTTTACAATGAGCAGTTCTTC CASSQGGRVYNEQFF
TRBJ2-1 . . TRBV27 TGTGCCAGCAGTCCCCGGAATCCGACGGTAAGCTCCTACAATGAGCAGTTCTTC CASSPRNPTVSSYNEQFF
TRBJ2-2 TRBD2 . TRBV12-3/TRBV12-4 TGTGCCAGCAGTTCAAACCTCCTAGCGGGACGGGGGGAGCTGTTTTTT CASSSNLLAGRGELFF
TRBJ1-1 . few TRBV15 TGTGCCACCGTACCATGGGGGCACACTGAAGCTTTCTTT CATVPWGHTEAFF
TRBJ2-1 . few TRBV10-3 TGTGCCATCAAATCCTGGGGGGTCCTCAATGAGCAGTTCTTC CAIKSWGVLNEQFF
TRBJ2-3 TRBD2 few TRBV5-1 TGCGCCAGCAGCTTCGTGGGGGGGAGCACAGATACGCAGTATTTT CASSFVGGSTDTQYF
TRBJ2-1 . . TRBV20-1 TGCAGTGCTAGACAACTTGGGGGCGCCGTACCCTACAATGAGCAGTTCTTC CSARQLGGAVPYNEQFF
TRBJ2-2 . . TRBV12-3/TRBV12-4 TGTGCCAGCAGTCGGAGGCAGGGAGGAACCGGGGAGCTGTTTTTT CASSRRQGGTGELFF
TRBJ1-1 . . TRBV10-3 TGTGCCATCAGTGAGCCGGGAAGGGGGAGCACTGAAGCTTTCTTT CAISEPGRGSTEAFF
TRBJ2-5 . . TRBV10-1 TGCGCCAGCAGTGATAGGAGACAGCAAGAGACCCAGTACTTC CASSDRRQQETQYF
TRBJ1-1 . . TRBV12-3/TRBV12-4 TGTGCCAGCAGTTTACAGTGGGGCACTGAAGCTTTCTTT CASSLQWGTEAFF
TRBJ2-5 . . TRBV5-1 TGCGCCAGCAGCTTCTCGCAGACCCAGTACTTC CASSFSQTQYF
TRBJ2-7 TRBD2 . TRBV10-3 TGTGCCATCAAGGTACTAGCGGGAGAAGGGGAGCAGTACTTC CAIKVLAGEGEQYF
TRBJ2-7 . . TRBV7-6 TGTGCCAGCAGCTCGCGGAGGATCTACGAGCAGTACTTC CASSSRRIYEQYF
TRBJ2-7 . many TRBV6-1 TGTGCCAGCAAACAGAGGACAGCCTCCTACGAGCAGTACTTC CASKQRTASYEQYF
TRBJ2-3 . . TRBV20-1 TGCAGTGCTAGAGACCCCCGGGGCTCAGATACGCAGTATTTT CSARDPRGSDTQYF
TRBJ2-4 TRBD2 few TRBV20-1 TGCAGTGCTGAGGGACTAGCGGGAAACATTCAGTACTTC CSAEGLAGNIQYF
TRBJ1-4 . few TRBV2 TGTGCCACCAGTCTAGGGATGAATGAAAAACTGTTTTTT CATSLGMNEKLFF
TRBJ2-5 . . TRBV15 TGTGCCACCAGCAGGACAGAGACCCAGTACTTC CATSRTETQYF
TRBJ2-2 . . TRBV21-1 TGTGCCAGCAGCTCGCCAGCGGGACGGGAGGCCGGGGAGCTGTTTTTT CASSSPAGREAGELFF
TRBJ1-1 . . TRBV25-1 TGTGCCAGCAGTGAATGGGGTGGGCGGCAAGAAGCTTTCTTT CASSEWGGRQEAFF
TRBJ2-1 . . TRBV12-3/TRBV12-4 TGTGCCAGCAGTTTAACCCCAGGGCTTGGGGAGCAGTTCTTC CASSLTPGLGEQFF
TRBJ2-1 TRBD2 few TRBV5-4 TGTGCCAGCAGCTCCGGGACTAGCGGGGTGAATGAGCAGTTCTTC CASSSGTSGVNEQFF
TRBJ2-5 TRBD2 . TRBV18 TGTGCCAGCTCACCTCAACTTATAGCTAGCGGGAGAGGAAAGACCCAGTACTTC CASSPQLIASGRGKTQYF
TRBJ2-5 . few TRBV28 TGTGCCAGCAGTTTTCGGGGCCCCCGTGAGACCCAGTACTTC CASSFRGPRETQYF
TRBJ2-1 . . TRBV7-9 TGTGCCAGCAGTTCACGTGAATGGGGGAGCTCGCTTCGGGAGCAGTTCTTC CASSSREWGSSLREQFF
TRBJ2-5 . few TRBV12-3/TRBV12-4 TGTGCCAGCAGTTTAGGGGGGCTTGGGACCCAGTACTTC CASSLGGLGTQYF
TRBJ2-2 . few TRBV7-9 TGTGCCAGCAGCTTTAGGACCCCGAACACCGGGGAGCTGTTTTTT CASSFRTPNTGELFF
TRBJ2-4 . . TRBV6-5 TGTGCCAGCAGTTACAGCGGCACGCCGCTAGCCAAAAACATTCAGTACTTC CASSYSGTPLAKNIQYF
TRBJ2-1 . few TRBV15 TGTGCCACCAGCAGAGATATAGCGGACAATGAGCAGTTCTTC CATSRDIADNEQFF
TRBJ2-1 TRBD2 . TRBV23-1 TGCGCCAGCAGTCAATCGTTTAGTGGGGGGGGTTACAATGAGCAGTTCTTC CASSQSFSGGGYNEQFF
TRBJ2-7 . . TRBV10-3 TGTGCCATCAGTGCAGCGGGCAGGATCTACGAGCAGTACTTC CAISAAGRIYEQYF
TRBJ1-2 . few TRBV29-1 TGCAGCGTTTTGACTAACTATGGCTACACCTTC CSVLTNYGYTF
TRBJ2-1 . few TRBV24-1 TGTGCCACCAGTGGTGGAAGCTCCTACAATGAGCAGTTCTTC CATSGGSSYNEQFF
TRBJ2-2 TRBD2 few TRBV20-1 TGCAGTGCTAGTAGATCTGGGGGAGGGGCGGCCGGGGAGCTGTTTTTT CSASRSGGGAAGELFF
TRBJ2-1 TRBD2 few TRBV4-1 TGCGCCAGCAGCCAGACGCGGGGGGCATACTACAATGAGCAGTTCTTC CASSQTRGAYYNEQFF
TRBJ2-2 . . TRBV5-1 TGCGCCAGCAGCAACCAGTCGGGGGCTGGGGAGCTGTTTTTT CASSNQSGAGELFF
TRBJ1-2 . . TRBV15 TGTGCCACCAGCACGAGGGGGGGGACGGTCTATGGCTACACCTTC CATSTRGGTVYGYTF
TRBJ1-4 . . TRBV28 TGTGCCAGCAGTTTATTCCGGGCCCAAGGGGAAAAACTGTTTTTT CASSLFRAQGEKLFF
TRBJ2-5 . . TRBV10-2 TGCGCCAGCAGTGTTTCGAGCGGAGAGACCCAGTACTTC CASSVSSGETQYF
TRBJ1-1 . few TRBV10-3 TGTGCCATCAGTGGTGGGGGCCCGAACACTGAAGCTTTCTTT CAISGGGPNTEAFF
TRBJ1-2 . few TRBV5-1 TGCGCCAGCAGCTTAACCGCGGGGTTTTATGGCTACACCTTC CASSLTAGFYGYTF
TRBJ2-7 TRBD2 . TRBV13 TGTGCCAGCAGCCGACCCGGGGGGACCTACGAGCAGTACTTC CASSRPGGTYEQYF
TRBJ2-5 . few TRBV12-3/TRBV12-4 TGTGCCAGCAGCTTTGGCTGGGGCACCTCGGAAGAGACCCAGTACTTC CASSFGWGTSEETQYF